This T cell receptor beta chain was identified in a study of blood T cell repertoires in COVID-19. Germline lookup yields CDR1 SGHTA and CDR2 FQGNSA. This CDR3 contains 17 residues. Trimming cost V 1 base and J 1 base, with 16 bases left between them. Libraries were prepared by immunoSEQ multiplex PCR; TCRdb keeps only in-frame clonotypes and omits some of them. Counted here are 250,000 to 350,000 clones, 88% occurring once; the ten biggest clones make up 0.75% to 1%. The sequencing input was PBMCs or T cells enriched from blood (not recorded which). The receptor's source is a woman aged 25 to 39 who had recovered from COVID-19. The chain is built from TRBV7-2 and TRBJ1-1, with D perhaps matching TRBD1 (6 bases). The CDR3 sequence: CASSLVGGTTRNTEAFF. The CDR3 coding sequence is TGTGCCAGCAGCTTAGTAGGGGGAACTACCAGGAACACTGAAGCTTTCTTT.